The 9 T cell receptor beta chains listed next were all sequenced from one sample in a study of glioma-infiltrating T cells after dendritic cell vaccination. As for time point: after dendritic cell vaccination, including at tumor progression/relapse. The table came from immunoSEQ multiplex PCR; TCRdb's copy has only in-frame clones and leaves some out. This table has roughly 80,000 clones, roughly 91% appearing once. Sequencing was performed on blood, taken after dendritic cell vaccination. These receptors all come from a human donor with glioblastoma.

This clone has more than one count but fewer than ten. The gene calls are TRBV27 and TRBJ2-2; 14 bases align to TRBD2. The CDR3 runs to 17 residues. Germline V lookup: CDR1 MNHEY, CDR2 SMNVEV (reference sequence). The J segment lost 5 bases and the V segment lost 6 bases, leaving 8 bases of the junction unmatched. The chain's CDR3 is CASRVGLAGGRTGELFF. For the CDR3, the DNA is TGTGCCAGCAGGGTCGGACTAGCGGGAGGTCGGACCGGGGAGCTGTTTTTT.

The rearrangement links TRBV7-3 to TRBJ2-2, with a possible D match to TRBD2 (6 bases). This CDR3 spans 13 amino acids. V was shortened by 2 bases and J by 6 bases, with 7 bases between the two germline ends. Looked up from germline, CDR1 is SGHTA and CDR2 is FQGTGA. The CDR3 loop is CASSLGGAGELFF. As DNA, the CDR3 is TGTGCCAGCAGCTTAGGAGGGGCCGGGGAGCTGTTTTTT.

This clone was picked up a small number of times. CDR3 residues: CASSGTSGFLYNEQFF. The CDR3 nucleotides are TGTGCCAGCAGTGGGACTAGCGGCTTTCTCTACAATGAGCAGTTCTTC. V and J are TRBV2 and TRBJ2-1, with TRBD2 matching over 10 bases. Germline CDR1 SNHLY, CDR2 FYNNEI. The CDR3 consists of 16 residues. V lost 4 bases to trimming and J lost 3 bases; unmatched junction nucleotides: 6.

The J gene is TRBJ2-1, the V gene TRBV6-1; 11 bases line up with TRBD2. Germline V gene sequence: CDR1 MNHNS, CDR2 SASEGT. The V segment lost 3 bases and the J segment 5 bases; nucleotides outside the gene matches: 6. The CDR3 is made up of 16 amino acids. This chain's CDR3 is CASSERGGLADNEQFF. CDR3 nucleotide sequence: TGTGCCAGCAGTGAGCGGGGGGGACTAGCGGACAATGAGCAGTTCTTC.

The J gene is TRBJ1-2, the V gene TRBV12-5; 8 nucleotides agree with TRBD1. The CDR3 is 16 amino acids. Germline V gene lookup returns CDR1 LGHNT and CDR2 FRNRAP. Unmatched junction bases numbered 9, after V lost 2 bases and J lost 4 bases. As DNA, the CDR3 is TGTGCTAGTGGTTTGCCCCTCCATGACAGGGGCTATGGCTACACCTTC. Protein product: CASGLPLHDRGYGYTF.

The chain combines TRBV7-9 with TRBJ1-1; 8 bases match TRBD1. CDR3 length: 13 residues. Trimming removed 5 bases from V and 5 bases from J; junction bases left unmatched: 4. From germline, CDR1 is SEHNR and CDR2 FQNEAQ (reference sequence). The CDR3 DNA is TGTGCCAGCAGCCCACAGGGGGGGACTGAAGCTTTCTTT. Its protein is CASSPQGGTEAFF.

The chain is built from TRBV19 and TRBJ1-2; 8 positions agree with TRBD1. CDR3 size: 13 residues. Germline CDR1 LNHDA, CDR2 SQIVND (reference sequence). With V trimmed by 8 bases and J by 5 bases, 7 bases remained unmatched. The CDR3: CASGTGKMYGYTF. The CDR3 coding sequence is TGTGCCAGTGGGACAGGTAAAATGTATGGCTACACCTTC. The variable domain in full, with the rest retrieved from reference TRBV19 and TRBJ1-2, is DGGITQSPKYLFRKEGQNVTLSCEQNLNHDAMYWYRQDPGQGLRLIYYSQIVNDFQKGDIAEGYSVSREKKESFPLTVTSAQKNPTAFYLCASGTGKMYGYTFGSGTRLTVV.

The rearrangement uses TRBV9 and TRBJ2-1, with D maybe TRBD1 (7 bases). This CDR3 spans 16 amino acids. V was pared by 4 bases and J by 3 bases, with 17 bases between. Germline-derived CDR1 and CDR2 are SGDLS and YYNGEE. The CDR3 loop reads CASSPGGRGYYNEQFF. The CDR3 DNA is TGTGCCAGCAGCCCCGGGGGCAGGGGGTACTACAATGAGCAGTTCTTC.

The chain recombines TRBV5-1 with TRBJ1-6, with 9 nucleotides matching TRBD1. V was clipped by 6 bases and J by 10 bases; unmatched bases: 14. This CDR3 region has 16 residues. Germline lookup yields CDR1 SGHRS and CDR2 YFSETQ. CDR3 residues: CASTESPGQGGSPLHF. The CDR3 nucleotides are TGCGCCAGCACCGAATCTCCGGGACAGGGAGGATCACCCCTCCACTTT.